This TCR beta chain was profiled in a study of cytomegalovirus exposure and HLA in healthy donors. Study-wide findings and caveats: An assumption of roughly uniform sequencing depth across donors underlay the presence/absence analyses.

Primers included in the PCR were 60 Vbeta and 13 Jbeta primers. The repertoire was sequenced with immunoSEQ multiplex PCR; TCRdb's copy has only in-frame clones and lacks some. The sample has 100,000 to 150,000 clones, and its top ten clones hold about 2%. The CDR3 runs to 15 residues. The V segment lost 6 bases and the J segment 4 bases; nucleotides outside the gene matches: 11. Germline CDR1 is ENHRY and CDR2 is SYGVKD. About this clone itself: Its antigen is unknown. The conserved phenylalanine or tryptophan is not found at the CDR3 terminus, so this likely reflects a read error.

The V and J genes are TRBV10-3 and TRBJ1-1; 7 positions match TRBD1. Source material: PBMCs. This receptor was identified in a man aged 35 to 55 in good health and CMV-seronegative. Here the CDR3 DNA reads TGTGCCATCAGGGAGAGGGGGCGGGTATCCACTGAAGCTTTCCTT. Protein product: CAIRERGRVSTEAFL.